This is a list of T cell receptor beta chains from one sample in a study of vaccination effects on CD4 cells after COVID-19. What these receptors recognize is not known. Sequencing was performed with immunoSEQ multiplex PCR; in TCRdb, only in-frame clones are kept and a portion is missing. The table has approximately 76,000 clones, under 80% seen once; the top ten hold about 11%. The sample in question was CD4+ T cells from PBMCs cultured with SARS-CoV-2 spike peptides, obtained before COVID-19 vaccination. The receptors derive from a human donor who received a COVID-19 vaccine. Each CDR3 is given without its conserved first and last residue. Fields, in order: V gene, J gene, clone size, CDR3 protein. Not every row has a clone size; where given, it reads once, few, many or a size class.

TRBV2	TRBJ2-1	NA	ASSEVAGYTMEQF
TRBV20-1	TRBJ1-5	NA	SASISLAGSHQPQH
TRBV18	TRBJ2-5	NA	ASSLQLASYQETQY
TRBV6-5	TRBJ1-4	NA	ASIGQFNEKLF
TRBV29-1	TRBJ1-1	NA	SVKFGGRDTEAF
TRBV5-1	TRBJ2-1	NA	ASSQGGHRDNEQF
TRBV19	TRBJ2-2	NA	ASRRTENTGELF
TRBV5-6	TRBJ2-3	once	ASSGDRATQY
TRBV7-2	TRBJ2-3	NA	ASSLQSGDTQY
TRBV20-1	TRBJ2-3	NA	SARALDTQY
TRBV4-1	TRBJ2-3	NA	ASSQELTVASGVPDTQY
TRBV10-3	TRBJ2-3	NA	AISQGLSTDTQY
TRBV28	TRBJ2-5	NA	ASARLAIQETQY
TRBV2	TRBJ2-6	once	ASRDRLGGANVLT